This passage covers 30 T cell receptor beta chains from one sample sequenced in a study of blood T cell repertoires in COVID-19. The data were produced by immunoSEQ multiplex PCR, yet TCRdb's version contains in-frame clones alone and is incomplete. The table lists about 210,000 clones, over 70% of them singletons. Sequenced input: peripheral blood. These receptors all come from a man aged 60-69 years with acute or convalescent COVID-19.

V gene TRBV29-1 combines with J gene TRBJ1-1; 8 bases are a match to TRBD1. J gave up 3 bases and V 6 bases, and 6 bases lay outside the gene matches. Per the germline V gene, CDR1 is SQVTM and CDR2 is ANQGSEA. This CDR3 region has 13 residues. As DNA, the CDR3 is TGCAGCGTATCAACAGGGGGGGACACTGAAGCTTTCTTT. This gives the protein CSVSTGGDTEAFF.

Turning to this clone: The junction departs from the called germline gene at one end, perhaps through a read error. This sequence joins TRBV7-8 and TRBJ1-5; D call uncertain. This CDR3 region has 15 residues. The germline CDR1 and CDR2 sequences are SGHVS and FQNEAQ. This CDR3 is CASSPTEGSHQPQHF. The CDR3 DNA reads TGTGCCAGCAGCCCAACGGAGGGTAGCCATCAGCCCCAGCATTTT. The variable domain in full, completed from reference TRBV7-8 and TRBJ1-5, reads GAGVSQSPRYKVAKRGQDVALRCDPISGHVSLFWYQQALGQGPEFLTYFQNEAQLDKSGLPSDRFFAERPEGSVSTLKIQRTQQEDSAVYLCASSPTEGSHQPQHFGDGTRLSIL.

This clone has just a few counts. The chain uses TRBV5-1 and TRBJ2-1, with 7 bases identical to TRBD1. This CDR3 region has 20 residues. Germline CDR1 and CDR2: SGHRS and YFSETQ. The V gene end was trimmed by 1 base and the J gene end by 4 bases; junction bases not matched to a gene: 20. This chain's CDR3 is CASSLRGLLHLEGVYNEQFF. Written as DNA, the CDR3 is TGCGCCAGCAGCTTGAGGGGGCTCCTCCACCTCGAGGGCGTTTACAATGAGCAGTTCTTC. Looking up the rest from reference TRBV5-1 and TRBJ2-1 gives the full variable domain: KAGVTQTPRYLIKTRGQQVTLSCSPISGHRSVSWYQQTPGQGLQFLFEYFSETQRNKGNFPGRFSGRQFSNSRSEMNVSTLELGDSALYLCASSLRGLLHLEGVYNEQFFGPGTRLTVL.

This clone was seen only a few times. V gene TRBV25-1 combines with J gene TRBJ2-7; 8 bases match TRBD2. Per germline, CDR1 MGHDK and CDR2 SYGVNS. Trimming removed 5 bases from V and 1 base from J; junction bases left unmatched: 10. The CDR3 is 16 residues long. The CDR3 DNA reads TGTGCCAGCAGTCGGTGGCTGGCGGGAGGTTCCTACGAGCAGTACTTC. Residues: CASSRWLAGGSYEQYF.

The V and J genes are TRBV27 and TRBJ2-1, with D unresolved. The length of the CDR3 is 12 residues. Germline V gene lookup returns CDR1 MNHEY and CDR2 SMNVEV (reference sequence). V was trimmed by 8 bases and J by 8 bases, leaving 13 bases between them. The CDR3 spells CASFLNPDEQFF. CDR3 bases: TGTGCCAGCTTCCTAAACCCGGATGAGCAGTTCTTC.

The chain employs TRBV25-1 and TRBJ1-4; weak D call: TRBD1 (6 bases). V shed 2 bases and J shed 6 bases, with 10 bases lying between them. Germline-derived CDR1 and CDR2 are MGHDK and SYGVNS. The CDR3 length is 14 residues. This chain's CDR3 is CASSETGIYEKLFF. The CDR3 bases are TGTGCCAGCAGTGAAACAGGGATCTATGAAAAACTGTTTTTT. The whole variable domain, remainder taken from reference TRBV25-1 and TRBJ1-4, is EADIYQTPRYLVIGTGKKITLECSQTMGHDKMYWYQQDPGMELHLIHYSYGVNSTEKGDLSSESTVSRIRTEHFPLTLESARPSHTSQYLCASSETGIYEKLFFGSGTQLSVL.

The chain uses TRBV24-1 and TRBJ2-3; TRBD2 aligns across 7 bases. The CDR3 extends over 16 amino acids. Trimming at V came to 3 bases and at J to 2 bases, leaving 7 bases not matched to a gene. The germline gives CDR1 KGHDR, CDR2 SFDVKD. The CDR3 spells CATSDKWAGDTDTQYF. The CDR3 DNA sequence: TGTGCCACCAGTGATAAATGGGCGGGAGACACAGATACGCAGTATTTT.

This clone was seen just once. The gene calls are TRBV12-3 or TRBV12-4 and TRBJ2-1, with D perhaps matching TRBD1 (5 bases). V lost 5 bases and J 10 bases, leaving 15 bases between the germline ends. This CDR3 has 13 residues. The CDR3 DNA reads TGTGCCAGCAGTCTAGGAAGATGGACAGAGCAGTTCTTC. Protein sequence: CASSLGRWTEQFF.

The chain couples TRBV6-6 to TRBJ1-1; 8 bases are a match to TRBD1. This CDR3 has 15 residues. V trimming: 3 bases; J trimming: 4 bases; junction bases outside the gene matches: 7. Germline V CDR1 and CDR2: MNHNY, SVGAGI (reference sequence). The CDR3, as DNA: TGTGCCAGCAGTTATGCAGGGGGCCGGGGCACTGAAGCTTTCTTT. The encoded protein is CASSYAGGRGTEAFF.

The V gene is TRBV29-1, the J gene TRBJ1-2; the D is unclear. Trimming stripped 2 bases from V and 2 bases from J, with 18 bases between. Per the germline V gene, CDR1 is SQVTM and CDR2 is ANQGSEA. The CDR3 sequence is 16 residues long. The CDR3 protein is CSVEPYIASENYGYTF. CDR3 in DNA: TGCAGCGTTGAACCGTATATAGCCAGTGAGAACTATGGCTACACCTTC.

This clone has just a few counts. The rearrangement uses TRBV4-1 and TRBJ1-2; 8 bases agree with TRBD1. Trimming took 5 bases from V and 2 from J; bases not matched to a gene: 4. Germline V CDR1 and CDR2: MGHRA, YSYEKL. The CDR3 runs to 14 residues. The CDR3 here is CASSGTGLNYGYTF. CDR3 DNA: TGCGCCAGCAGCGGGACAGGACTAAACTATGGCTACACCTTC.

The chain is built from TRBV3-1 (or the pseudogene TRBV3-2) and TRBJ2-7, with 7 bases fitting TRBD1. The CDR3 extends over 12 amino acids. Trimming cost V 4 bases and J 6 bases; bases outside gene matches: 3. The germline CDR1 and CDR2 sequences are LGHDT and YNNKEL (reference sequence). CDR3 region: CASSPPGGEQYF. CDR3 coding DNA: TGTGCCAGCAGCCCGCCAGGGGGCGAGCAGTACTTC.

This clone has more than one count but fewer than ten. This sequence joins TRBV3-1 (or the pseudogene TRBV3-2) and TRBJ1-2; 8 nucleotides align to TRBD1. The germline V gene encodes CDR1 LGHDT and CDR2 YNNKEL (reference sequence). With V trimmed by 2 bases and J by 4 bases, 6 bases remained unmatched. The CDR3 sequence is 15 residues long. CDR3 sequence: CASSQPGTGIYGYTF. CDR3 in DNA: TGTGCCAGCAGCCAACCCGGGACAGGAATCTATGGCTACACCTTC.

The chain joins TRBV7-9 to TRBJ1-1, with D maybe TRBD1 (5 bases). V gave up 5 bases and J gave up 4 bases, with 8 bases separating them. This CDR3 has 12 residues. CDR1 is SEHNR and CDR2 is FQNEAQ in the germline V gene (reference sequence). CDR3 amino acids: CASSPGGTEAFF. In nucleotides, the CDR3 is TGTGCCAGCAGCCCGGGGGGCACTGAAGCTTTCTTT.

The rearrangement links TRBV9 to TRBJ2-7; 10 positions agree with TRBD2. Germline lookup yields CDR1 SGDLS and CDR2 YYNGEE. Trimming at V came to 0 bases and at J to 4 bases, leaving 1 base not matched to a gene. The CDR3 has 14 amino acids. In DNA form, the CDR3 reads TGTGCCAGCAGCGTAGCTAGCGGGGGTTACGAGCAGTACTTC. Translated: CASSVASGGYEQYF.

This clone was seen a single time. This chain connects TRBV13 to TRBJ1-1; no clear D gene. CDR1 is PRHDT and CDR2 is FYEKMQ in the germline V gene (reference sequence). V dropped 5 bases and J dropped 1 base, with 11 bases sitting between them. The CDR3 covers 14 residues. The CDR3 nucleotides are TGTGCCAGCAGCCCCGCGGGTCCGAACACTGAAGCTTTCTTT. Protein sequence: CASSPAGPNTEAFF.

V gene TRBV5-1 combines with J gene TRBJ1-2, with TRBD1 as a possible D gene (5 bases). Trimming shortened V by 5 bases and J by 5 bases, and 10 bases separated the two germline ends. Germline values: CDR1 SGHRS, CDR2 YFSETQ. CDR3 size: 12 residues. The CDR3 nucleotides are TGCGCCAGCAGGGCAGGGAAGTATGGCTACACCTTC. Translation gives CASRAGKYGYTF.

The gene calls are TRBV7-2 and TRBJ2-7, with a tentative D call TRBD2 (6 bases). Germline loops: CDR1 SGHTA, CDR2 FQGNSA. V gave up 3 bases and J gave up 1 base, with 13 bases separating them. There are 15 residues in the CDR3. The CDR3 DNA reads TGTGCCAGCAGCTTTCCCGGGACTCTTTCCTACGAGCAGTACTTC. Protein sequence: CASSFPGTLSYEQYF.

The CDR3 sequence is CATSERKTQGARNQPQHF. The CDR3 region has the DNA TGTGCCACCAGTGAACGAAAGACCCAGGGGGCACGCAATCAGCCCCAGCATTTT. This chain links TRBV24-1 with TRBJ1-5; 8 nucleotides line up with TRBD1. The germline V gene encodes CDR1 KGHDR and CDR2 SFDVKD. The V segment lost 4 bases and the J segment 2 bases; nucleotides outside the gene matches: 12. This CDR3 is 18 amino acids long.

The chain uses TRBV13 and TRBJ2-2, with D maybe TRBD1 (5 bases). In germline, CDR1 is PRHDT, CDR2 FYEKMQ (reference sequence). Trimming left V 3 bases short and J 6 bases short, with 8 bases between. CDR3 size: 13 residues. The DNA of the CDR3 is TGTGCCAGCAGCTTTGGACAACCCGGGGAGCTGTTTTTT. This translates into CASSFGQPGELFF. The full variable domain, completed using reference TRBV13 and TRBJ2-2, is AAGVIQSPRHLIKEKRETATLKCYPIPRHDTVYWYQQGPGQDPQFLISFYEKMQSDKGSIPDRFSAQQFSDYHSELNMSSLELGDSALYFCASSFGQPGELFFGEGSRLTVL.

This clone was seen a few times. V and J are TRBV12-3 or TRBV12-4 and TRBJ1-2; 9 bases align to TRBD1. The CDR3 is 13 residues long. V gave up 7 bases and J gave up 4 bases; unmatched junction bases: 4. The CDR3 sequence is CASTPTGGYGYTF. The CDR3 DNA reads TGTGCCAGCACCCCGACAGGGGGCTATGGCTACACCTTC.

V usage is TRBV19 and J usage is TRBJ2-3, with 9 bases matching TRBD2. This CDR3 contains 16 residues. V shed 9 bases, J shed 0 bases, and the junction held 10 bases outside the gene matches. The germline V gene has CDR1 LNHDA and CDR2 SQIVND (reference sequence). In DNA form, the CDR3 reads TGTGCCAGACCTAGCGGGACCTCCGGAAGCACAGATACGCAGTATTTT. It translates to CARPSGTSGSTDTQYF.

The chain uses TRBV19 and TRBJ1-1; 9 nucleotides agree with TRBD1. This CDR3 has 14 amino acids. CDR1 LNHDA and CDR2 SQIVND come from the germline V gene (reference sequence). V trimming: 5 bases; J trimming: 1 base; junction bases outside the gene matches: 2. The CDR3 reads CASSWTGANTEAFF. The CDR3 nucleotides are TGTGCCAGTAGTTGGACAGGGGCGAACACTGAAGCTTTCTTT.

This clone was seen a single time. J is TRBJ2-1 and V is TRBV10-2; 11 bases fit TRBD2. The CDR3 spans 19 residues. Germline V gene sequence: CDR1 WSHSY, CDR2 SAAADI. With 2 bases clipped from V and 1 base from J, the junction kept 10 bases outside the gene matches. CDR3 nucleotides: TGCGCCAGCAGTGAGCCATGGCTAGCGGGGGGCCTATCCTACAATGAGCAGTTCTTC. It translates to CASSEPWLAGGLSYNEQFF.

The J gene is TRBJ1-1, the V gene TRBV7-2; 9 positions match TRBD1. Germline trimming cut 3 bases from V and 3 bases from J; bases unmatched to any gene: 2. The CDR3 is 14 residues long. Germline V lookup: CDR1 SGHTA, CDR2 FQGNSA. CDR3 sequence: CASSFRQGDTEAFF. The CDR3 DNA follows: TGTGCCAGCAGCTTTCGACAGGGGGACACTGAAGCTTTCTTT.

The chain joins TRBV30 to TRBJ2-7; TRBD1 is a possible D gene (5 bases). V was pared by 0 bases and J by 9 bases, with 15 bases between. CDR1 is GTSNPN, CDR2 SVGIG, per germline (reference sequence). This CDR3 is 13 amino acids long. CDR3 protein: CAWSVPAGLGQYF. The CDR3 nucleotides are TGTGCCTGGAGTGTACCGGCAGGGCTGGGGCAGTACTTC.

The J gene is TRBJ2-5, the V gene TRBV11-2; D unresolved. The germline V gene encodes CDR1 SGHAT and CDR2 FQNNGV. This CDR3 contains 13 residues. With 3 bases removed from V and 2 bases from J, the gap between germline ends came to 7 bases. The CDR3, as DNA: TGTGCCAGCAGCTTTGTAGCTCAAGAGACCCAGTACTTC. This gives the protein CASSFVAQETQYF.

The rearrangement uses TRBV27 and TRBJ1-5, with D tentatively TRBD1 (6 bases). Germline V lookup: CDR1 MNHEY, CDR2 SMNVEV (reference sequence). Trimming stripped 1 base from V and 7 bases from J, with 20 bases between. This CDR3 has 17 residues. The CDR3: CASSLFSADRKNQPQHF. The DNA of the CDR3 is TGTGCCAGCAGTTTATTCTCCGCCGACAGGAAGAACCAGCCCCAGCATTTT.

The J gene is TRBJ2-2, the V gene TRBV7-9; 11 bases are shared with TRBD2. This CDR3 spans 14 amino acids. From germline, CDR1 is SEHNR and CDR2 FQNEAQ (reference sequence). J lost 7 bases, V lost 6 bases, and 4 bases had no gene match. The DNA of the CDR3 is TGTGCCAGCAGGACTAGCGGGACCAACGGGGAGCTGTTTTTT. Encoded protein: CASRTSGTNGELFF.

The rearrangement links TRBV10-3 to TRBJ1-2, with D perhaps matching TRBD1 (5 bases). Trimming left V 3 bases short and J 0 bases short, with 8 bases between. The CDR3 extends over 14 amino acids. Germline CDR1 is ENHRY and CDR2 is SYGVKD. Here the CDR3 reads CAISDGGTNYGYTF. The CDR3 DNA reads TGTGCCATCAGTGACGGGGGGACTAACTATGGCTACACCTTC.